The next 20 T cell receptor beta chains were all read from a single sample in a study of spatial heterogeneity in lung cancer. Using its own MiXCR run on the 5' RACE reads, TCRdb lists one record per CDR3 protein. The data contain 110,000 or so distinct CDR3 sequences, 10% to 14% of them singletons. Noted time point: blood at routine non-recurrence follow-up after resection. The input for sequencing was PBMCs, taken at follow-up. The receptors stem from a female donor with early-stage non-small cell lung cancer.

The chain combines TRBV28 with TRBJ2-2; perhaps TRBD2 as D (6 bases). Trimming stripped 3 bases from V and 4 bases from J, with 15 bases between. The CDR3 runs 16 residues. The germline gives CDR1 MDHEN, CDR2 SYDVKM. The CDR3 DNA follows: TGTGCCAGCAGTTTCAGGCGGGACGTAACCACCGGGGAGCTGTTTTTT. As protein: CASSFRRDVTTGELFF.

The chain uses TRBV7-9 and TRBJ2-1; a weak D match, TRBD2 (5 bases). The V gene's germline CDR1 is SEHNR and CDR2 FQNEAQ (reference sequence). CDR3 length equals 15 residues. Between the trimmed V and J ends, which lost 8 bases and 6 bases, there was a span of 20 bases. The CDR3 spells CASSYPSERVNEQFF. CDR3 bases: TGTGCCAGCTCCTATCCTTCGGAGAGGGTCAATGAGCAGTTCTTC.

The gene calls are TRBV20-1 and TRBJ1-1; possible D gene TRBD1, 6 bases. This CDR3 spans 16 amino acids. The V end lost 0 bases, the J end lost 5 bases, and 19 bases lay between the germline ends. The germline gives CDR1 DFQATT, CDR2 SNEGSKA (reference sequence). The CDR3 sequence is CSARDPGGVRRTEAFF. CDR3 nucleotide sequence: TGCAGTGCTAGAGATCCCGGGGGCGTCCGTCGTACTGAAGCTTTCTTT.

This chain connects TRBV11-1 to TRBJ2-4; 8 nucleotides agree with TRBD1. Trimming at V came to 4 bases and at J to 1 base, leaving 3 bases not matched to a gene. The CDR3 is made up of 15 amino acids. Germline V gene lookup returns CDR1 SGHAT and CDR2 FQDESV (reference sequence). CDR3 region: CASSYQGAAKNIQYF. DNA of the CDR3: TGTGCCAGCAGCTACCAGGGGGCGGCCAAAAACATTCAGTACTTC.

The chain combines TRBV7-9 with TRBJ2-1; 8 bases line up with TRBD1. Germline CDR1 SEHNR, CDR2 FQNEAQ (reference sequence). CDR3 length equals 14 residues. Trimming at V came to 5 bases and at J to 6 bases, leaving 6 bases not matched to a gene. This chain's CDR3 is CASSLDRGGNEQFF. The CDR3 DNA sequence: TGTGCCAGCAGCCTTGACAGGGGAGGCAATGAGCAGTTCTTC.

This clonotype has just a few counts. The V call is TRBV5-1, the J call TRBJ1-2; 8 bases are a match to TRBD1. With V trimmed by 4 bases and J by 3 bases, 5 bases remained unmatched. The CDR3 has 14 amino acids. CDR1 and CDR2 from the germline V gene are SGHRS and YFSETQ. The CDR3 DNA reads TGCGCCAGCAGCCCACAGGGGGATGACTATGGCTACACCTTC. Residues: CASSPQGDDYGYTF.

The table lists this clonotype with many counts. The DNA of the CDR3 is TGTGCCAGTAGTATACTCCTCCAGAGTCGTGCGCAGTATTTT. It specifies CASSILLQSRAQYF. The genes are TRBV19 and TRBJ2-3; D is unclear. Germline loops: CDR1 LNHDA, CDR2 SQIVND (reference sequence). The V end lost 2 bases, the J end lost 10 bases, and 16 bases lay between the germline ends. The CDR3 is 14 residues long.

This clonotype was picked up many times. This chain links TRBV7-2 with TRBJ1-3; D call uncertain. V was pared by 5 bases and J by 0 bases, with 11 bases between. Germline CDR1 and CDR2: SGHTA and FQGNSA. CDR3 size: 15 residues. The chain's CDR3 is CASSDRRTSGNTIYF. In DNA form, the CDR3 reads TGTGCCAGCAGCGATCGACGGACCTCTGGAAACACCATATATTTT.

The chain has TRBV11-2 and TRBJ2-5; D is unresolved. Trimming took 6 bases from V and 1 from J, leaving 15 bases between them. Germline loops: CDR1 SGHAT, CDR2 FQNNGV. This CDR3 region has 15 residues. The CDR3 region has the DNA TGTGCCAGCAGAACCGACGACTGGTTCCAAGAGACCCAGTACTTC. Residues: CASRTDDWFQETQYF. The full variable domain, its missing parts supplied by reference TRBV11-2 and TRBJ2-5, is EAGVAQSPRYKIIEKRQSVAFWCNPISGHATLYWYQQILGQGPKLLIQFQNNGVVDDSQLPKDRFSAERLKGVDSTLKIQPAKLEDSAVYLCASRTDDWFQETQYFGPGTRLLVL.

In its sample, this clonotype was seen a few times. Here the CDR3 reads CAWTRGNTDTQYF. CDR3 bases: TGTGCCTGGACGCGAGGGAACACAGATACGCAGTATTTT. The rearrangement joins TRBV30 to TRBJ2-3; weak D call: TRBD2 (5 bases). Trimming took off 4 bases at V and 2 bases at J, with 10 bases between the two ends. The CDR3 runs to 13 residues. The V gene's germline CDR1 is GTSNPN and CDR2 SVGIG (reference sequence).

This clonotype has just a few counts. The CDR3 region is CASSLDRVLGNEQFF. CDR3 DNA: TGTGCCAGCAGTCTCGACAGGGTTCTGGGCAATGAGCAGTTCTTC. The chain combines TRBV12-3 or TRBV12-4 with TRBJ2-1; 7 nucleotides line up with TRBD1. This CDR3 has 15 residues. V shed 5 bases, J shed 6 bases, and the junction held 10 bases outside the gene matches.

In its sample, this clonotype was seen a few times. The V call is TRBV12-3 or TRBV12-4, the J call TRBJ2-5; a weak D match, TRBD1 (6 bases). The V and J ends lost 4 bases and 6 bases respectively, with 9 bases between them. The length of the CDR3 is 12 residues. The CDR3 nucleotides read TGTGCCAGCAGTTACAGGGCACAGACCCAGTACTTC. Translated: CASSYRAQTQYF.

This clonotype has a single count. The junction shows a germline mismatch at one end, possibly a read error. V usage is TRBV12-3 or TRBV12-4 and J usage is TRBJ1-1; D gene unclear. This CDR3 region has 12 residues. CDR3 residues: CARSFGSTEAFF. The CDR3 DNA reads TGTGCCAGGAGTTTTGGGAGCACTGAAGCTTTCTTT.

Many counts were recorded for this clonotype. This chain uses TRBV11-2 with TRBJ2-4; possible D gene TRBD1, 6 bases. Germline V gene lookup returns CDR1 SGHAT and CDR2 FQNNGV. V was shortened by 1 base and J by 9 bases, with 19 bases between the two germline ends. CDR3 length equals 16 residues. This CDR3 is CASSLGAGEPGTIQYF. The CDR3 coding sequence is TGTGCCAGCAGCTTAGGGGCAGGGGAACCGGGAACCATTCAGTACTTC.

This clonotype was observed a handful of times. The rearrangement uses TRBV4-1 and TRBJ2-5; TRBD2 matches at 10 bases. Germline CDR1 MGHRA, CDR2 YSYEKL. The CDR3 loop spans 18 amino acids. V was clipped by 0 bases and J by 8 bases; unmatched bases: 15. For the CDR3, the DNA is TGCGCCAGCAGCCAAGAAGCAATAGCGGGAGGCCTACAAGTTACCCAGTACTTC. Protein sequence: CASSQEAIAGGLQVTQYF.

The chain recombines TRBV4-3 with TRBJ2-2, with 9 bases matching TRBD2. V shed 5 bases and J 5 bases; nucleotides not matched to a gene: 6. The CDR3 contains 15 residues. Germline CDR1 reads LGHNA; CDR2 reads YSLEER. The CDR3, as DNA: TGCGCCAGCAGCGCCCGACTAGCGGAGACCGGGGAGCTGTTTTTT. This encodes CASSARLAETGELFF.

This chain uses TRBV5-4 with TRBJ2-1; 11 nucleotides agree with TRBD2. Germline V CDR1 and CDR2: SGHNT, YYREEE (reference sequence). This CDR3 is 16 amino acids long. Losses at the gene ends were 4 bases for V and 3 bases for J; bases not matched to a gene: 6. Written as DNA, the CDR3 is TGTGCCAGCAGCCCGCCCGGGACTAGCGGCTACAATGAGCAGTTCTTC. It yields the protein CASSPPGTSGYNEQFF. Full variable domain (missing parts from reference TRBV5-4 and TRBJ2-1): ETGVTQSPTHLIKTRGQQVTLRCSSQSGHNTVSWYQQALGQGPQFIFQYYREEENGRGNFPPRFSGLQFPNYSSELNVNALELDDSALYLCASSPPGTSGYNEQFFGPGTRLTVL.

This clonotype appeared a few times. The gene calls are TRBV9 and TRBJ1-2; perhaps TRBD1 as D (5 bases). Trimming took off 6 bases at V and 6 bases at J, with 9 bases between the two ends. Germline V gene sequence: CDR1 SGDLS, CDR2 YYNGEE. This CDR3 is 11 amino acids long. The CDR3 DNA sequence: TGTGCCAGCAAAGGGACGAATGGCTACACCTTC. Its translation: CASKGTNGYTF.

The V gene is TRBV7-2, the J gene TRBJ2-2; TRBD1 or TRBD2 may be the D gene (5 bases each). V lost 4 bases and J lost 4, with 16 bases in between. The germline gives CDR1 SGHTA, CDR2 FQGNSA. The CDR3 loop spans 16 amino acids. Here the CDR3 reads CASSSDSTSFTGELFF. The CDR3 DNA reads TGTGCCAGCAGCTCTGACAGCACTAGTTTCACCGGGGAGCTGTTTTTT.

A few counts support this clonotype. The chain joins TRBV7-9 to TRBJ2-1; 9 bases map to TRBD2. This CDR3 region has 15 residues. The ends lost 1 base at V and 7 bases at J; junction bases unmatched: 5. CDR1 is SEHNR, CDR2 FQNEAQ, per germline (reference sequence). CDR3 coding DNA: TGTGCCAGCAGCTTAGGTCTAGCGGGAAGTAATGAGCAGTTCTTC. It yields the protein CASSLGLAGSNEQFF.